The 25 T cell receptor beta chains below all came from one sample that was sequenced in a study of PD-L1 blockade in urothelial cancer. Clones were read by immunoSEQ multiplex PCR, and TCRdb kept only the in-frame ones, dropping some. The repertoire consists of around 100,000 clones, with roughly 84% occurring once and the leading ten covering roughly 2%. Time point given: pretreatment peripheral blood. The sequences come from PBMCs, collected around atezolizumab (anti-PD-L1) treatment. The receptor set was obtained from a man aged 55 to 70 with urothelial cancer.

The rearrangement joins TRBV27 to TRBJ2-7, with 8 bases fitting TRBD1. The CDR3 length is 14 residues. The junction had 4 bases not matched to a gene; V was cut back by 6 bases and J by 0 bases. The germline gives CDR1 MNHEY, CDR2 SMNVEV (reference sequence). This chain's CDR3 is CASREQGGSYEQYF. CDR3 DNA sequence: TGTGCCAGCAGGGAACAGGGGGGCTCCTACGAGCAGTACTTC.

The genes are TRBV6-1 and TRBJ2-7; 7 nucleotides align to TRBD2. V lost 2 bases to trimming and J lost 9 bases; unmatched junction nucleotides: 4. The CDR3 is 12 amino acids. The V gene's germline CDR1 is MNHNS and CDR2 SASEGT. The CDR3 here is CASSEREGGQYF. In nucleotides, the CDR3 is TGTGCCAGCAGTGAAAGGGAGGGAGGGCAGTACTTC.

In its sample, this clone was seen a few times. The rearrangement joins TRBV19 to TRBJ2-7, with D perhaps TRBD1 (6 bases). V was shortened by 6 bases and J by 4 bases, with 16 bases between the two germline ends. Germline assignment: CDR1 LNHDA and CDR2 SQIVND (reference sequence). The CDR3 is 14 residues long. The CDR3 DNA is TGTGCCAGTAGCCCGCTGGGGGCTCGTTACGAGCAGTACTTC. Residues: CASSPLGARYEQYF.

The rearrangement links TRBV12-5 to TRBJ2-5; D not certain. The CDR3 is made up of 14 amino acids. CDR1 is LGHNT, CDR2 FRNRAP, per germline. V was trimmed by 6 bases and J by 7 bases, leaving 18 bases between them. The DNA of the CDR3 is TGTGCTAGTGGGGCTGAGTTAGGTTGGGCGACCCAGTACTTC. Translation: CASGAELGWATQYF.

This CDR3 is CASSLQAGGPGLYEQFF. Written as DNA, the CDR3 is TGTGCCAGCAGTTTACAAGCGGGGGGGCCTGGGCTCTATGAGCAGTTCTTC. V is TRBV27 and J is TRBJ2-1; 10 nucleotides match TRBD2. The germline V gene encodes CDR1 MNHEY and CDR2 SMNVEV (reference sequence). Trimming at V came to 2 bases and at J to 8 bases, leaving 12 bases not matched to a gene. The CDR3 is 17 amino acids.

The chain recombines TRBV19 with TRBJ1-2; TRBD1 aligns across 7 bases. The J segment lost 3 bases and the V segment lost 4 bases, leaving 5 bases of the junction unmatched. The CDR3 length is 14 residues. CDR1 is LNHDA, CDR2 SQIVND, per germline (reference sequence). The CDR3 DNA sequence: TGTGCCAGTAGTACAACAGGGGTGGACTATGGCTACACCTTC. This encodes CASSTTGVDYGYTF.

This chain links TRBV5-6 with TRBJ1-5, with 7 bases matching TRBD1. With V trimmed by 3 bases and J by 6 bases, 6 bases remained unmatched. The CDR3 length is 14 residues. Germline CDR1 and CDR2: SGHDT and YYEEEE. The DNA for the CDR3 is TGTGCCAGCAGCTCCGACAGGGTCGGTCAGCCCCAGCATTTT. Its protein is CASSSDRVGQPQHF.

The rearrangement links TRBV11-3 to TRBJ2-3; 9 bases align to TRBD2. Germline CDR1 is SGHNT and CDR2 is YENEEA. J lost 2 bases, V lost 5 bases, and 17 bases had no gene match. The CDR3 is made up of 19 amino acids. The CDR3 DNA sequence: TGTGCCAGCAGCCGCCTCCAGGGTAGGCTAGCGGGACCCACAGATACGCAGTATTTT. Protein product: CASSRLQGRLAGPTDTQYF.

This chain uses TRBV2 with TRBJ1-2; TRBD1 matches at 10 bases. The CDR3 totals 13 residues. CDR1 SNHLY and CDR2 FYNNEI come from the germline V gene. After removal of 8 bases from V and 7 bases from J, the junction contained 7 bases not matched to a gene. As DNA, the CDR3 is TGTGCCAGCCTTCTGGGACAGGGGAGTGGCTACACCTTC. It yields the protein CASLLGQGSGYTF.

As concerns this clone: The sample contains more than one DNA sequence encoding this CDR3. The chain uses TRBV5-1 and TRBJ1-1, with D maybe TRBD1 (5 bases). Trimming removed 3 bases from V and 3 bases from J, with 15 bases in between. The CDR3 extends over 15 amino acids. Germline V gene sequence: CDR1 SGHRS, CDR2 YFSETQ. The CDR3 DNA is TGCGCCAGCAGCTCCCCGGGGGGTGGGGACACTGAAGCTTTCTTT. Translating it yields CASSSPGGGDTEAFF.

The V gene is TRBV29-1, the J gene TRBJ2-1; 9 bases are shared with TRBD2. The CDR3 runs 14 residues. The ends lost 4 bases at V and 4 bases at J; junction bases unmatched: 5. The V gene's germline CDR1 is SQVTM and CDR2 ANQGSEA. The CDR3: CSVGPSGAYNEQFF. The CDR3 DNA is TGCAGCGTTGGACCTAGCGGGGCGTACAATGAGCAGTTCTTC.

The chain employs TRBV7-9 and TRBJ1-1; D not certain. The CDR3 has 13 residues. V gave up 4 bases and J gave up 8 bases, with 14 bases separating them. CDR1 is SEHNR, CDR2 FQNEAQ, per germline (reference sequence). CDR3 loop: CASSSSVTPEAFF. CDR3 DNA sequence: TGTGCCAGCAGCTCCAGCGTCACCCCAGAAGCTTTCTTT.

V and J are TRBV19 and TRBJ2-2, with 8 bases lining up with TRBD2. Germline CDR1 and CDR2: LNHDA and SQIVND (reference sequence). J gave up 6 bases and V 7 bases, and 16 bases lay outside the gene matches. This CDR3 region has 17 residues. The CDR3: CASKDLTSGGRPGELFF. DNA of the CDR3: TGTGCCAGTAAGGATCTTACTAGCGGAGGTCGACCCGGGGAGCTGTTTTTT.

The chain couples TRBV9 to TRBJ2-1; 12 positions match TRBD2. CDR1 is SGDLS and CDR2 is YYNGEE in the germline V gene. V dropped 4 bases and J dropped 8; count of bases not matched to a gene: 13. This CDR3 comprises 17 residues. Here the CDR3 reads CASSRSASGGAMDEQFF. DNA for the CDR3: TGTGCCAGCAGCCGATCGGCTAGCGGGGGGGCCATGGATGAGCAGTTCTTC.

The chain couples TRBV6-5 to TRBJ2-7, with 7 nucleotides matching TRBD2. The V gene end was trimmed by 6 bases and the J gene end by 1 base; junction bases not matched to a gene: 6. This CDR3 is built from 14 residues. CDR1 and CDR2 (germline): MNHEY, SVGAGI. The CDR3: CASSPGGPSYEQYF. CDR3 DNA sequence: TGTGCCAGCAGCCCGGGGGGACCGTCCTACGAGCAGTACTTC.

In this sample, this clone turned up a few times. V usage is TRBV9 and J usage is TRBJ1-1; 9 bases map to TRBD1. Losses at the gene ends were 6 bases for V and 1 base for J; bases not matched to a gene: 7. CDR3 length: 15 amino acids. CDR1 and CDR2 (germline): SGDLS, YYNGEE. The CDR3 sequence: CASNPTGQGNTEAFF. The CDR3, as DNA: TGTGCCAGCAACCCTACGGGACAGGGGAACACTGAAGCTTTCTTT.

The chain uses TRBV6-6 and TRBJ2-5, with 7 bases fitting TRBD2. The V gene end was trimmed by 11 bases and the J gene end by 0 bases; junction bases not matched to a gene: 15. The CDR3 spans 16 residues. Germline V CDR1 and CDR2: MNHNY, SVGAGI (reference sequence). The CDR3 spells CAASNHRGEYQETQYF. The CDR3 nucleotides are TGTGCCGCCAGCAATCACCGGGGGGAGTACCAAGAGACCCAGTACTTC.

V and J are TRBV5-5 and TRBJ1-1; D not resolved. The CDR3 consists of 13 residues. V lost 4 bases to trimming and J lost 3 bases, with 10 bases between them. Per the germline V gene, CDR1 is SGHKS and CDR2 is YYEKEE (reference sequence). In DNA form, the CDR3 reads TGTGCCAGCAGCCCAATACAGCACACTGAAGCTTTCTTT. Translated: CASSPIQHTEAFF.

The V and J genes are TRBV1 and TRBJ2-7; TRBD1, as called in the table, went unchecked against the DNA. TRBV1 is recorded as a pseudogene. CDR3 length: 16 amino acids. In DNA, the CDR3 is TGCACCAGCAGCCAAGACGGCAGGGGACAATCCTACGAGCAGTACTTC. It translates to CTSSQDGRGQSYEQYF.

The CDR3 coding sequence is TGTGCCTGGAGTTCGAGCGGAGCCCTAAAACAAGAGACCCAGTACTTC. This codes for CAWSSSGALKQETQYF. V is TRBV30 and J is TRBJ2-5, with D possibly TRBD2 on 5 matching bases. CDR3 length equals 16 residues. Trimming pared 2 bases from V and 2 bases from J, leaving 18 bases between. Germline CDR1 and CDR2: GTSNPN and SVGIG (reference sequence).

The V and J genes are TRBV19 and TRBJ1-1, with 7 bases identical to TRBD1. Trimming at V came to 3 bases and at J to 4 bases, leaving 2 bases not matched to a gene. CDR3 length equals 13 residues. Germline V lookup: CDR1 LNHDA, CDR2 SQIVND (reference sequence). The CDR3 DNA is TGTGCCAGTAGTATCGCAGGGGGCACTGAAGCTTTCTTT. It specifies CASSIAGGTEAFF.

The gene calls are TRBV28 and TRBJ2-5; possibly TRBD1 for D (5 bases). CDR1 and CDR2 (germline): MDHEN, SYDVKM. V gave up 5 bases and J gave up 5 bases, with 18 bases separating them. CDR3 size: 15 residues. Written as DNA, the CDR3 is TGTGCCAGCAGTCCCAATGAGATCGCAGGGGAGACCCAGTACTTC. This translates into CASSPNEIAGETQYF.

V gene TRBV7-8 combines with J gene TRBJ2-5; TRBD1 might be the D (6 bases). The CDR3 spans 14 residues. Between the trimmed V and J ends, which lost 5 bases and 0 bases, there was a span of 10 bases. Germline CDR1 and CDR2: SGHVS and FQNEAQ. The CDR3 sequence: CASSRGQNQETQYF. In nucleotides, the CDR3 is TGTGCCAGCAGCCGTGGACAGAACCAAGAGACCCAGTACTTC.

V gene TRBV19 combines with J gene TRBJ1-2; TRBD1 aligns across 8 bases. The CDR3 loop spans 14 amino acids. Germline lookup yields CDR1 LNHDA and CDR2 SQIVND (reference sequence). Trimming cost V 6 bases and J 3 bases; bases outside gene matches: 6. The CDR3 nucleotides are TGTGCCAGTAGAAGACAGGGGAGCTACTATGGCTACACCTTC. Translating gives CASRRQGSYYGYTF.

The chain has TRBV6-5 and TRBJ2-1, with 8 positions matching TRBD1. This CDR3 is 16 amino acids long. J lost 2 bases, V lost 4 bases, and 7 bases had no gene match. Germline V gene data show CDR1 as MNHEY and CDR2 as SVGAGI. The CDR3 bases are TGTGCCAGCAGTTTCCTACAGGGGGTTCCCTACAATGAGCAGTTCTTC. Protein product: CASSFLQGVPYNEQFF.